This TCR beta chain was recovered during a study of cytomegalovirus exposure and HLA in healthy donors. Study context: A later analysis reported the 90 to 150 validation repertoires used the same platform as the 550 to 800 first-cohort repertoires.

Here immunoSEQ multiplex PCR was the method, and the copy in TCRdb shows in-frame clones only, minus some. The sample consists of 150,000 to 200,000 clones, around 85% of them appearing once. Trimming removed 4 bases from V and 4 bases from J; junction bases left unmatched: 4. The CDR3 contains 15 residues. Germline V gene lookup returns CDR1 SGHTA and CDR2 FQGTGA. Sequencing input: PBMCs. The receptor was isolated from a man between 18 and 29 years old in good health and CMV-seropositive. This sequence joins TRBV7-3 and TRBJ2-3; 11 nucleotides align to TRBD2. CDR3 sequence reads: CASSSIAGGPDTQYF. The CDR3 DNA reads TGTGCCAGCAGCTCCATAGCGGGGGGGCCAGATACGCAGTATTTT. The whole variable domain, remainder taken from reference TRBV7-3 and TRBJ2-3, is GAGVSQTPSNKVTEKGKYVELRCDPISGHTALYWYRQSLGQGPEFLIYFQGTGAADDSGLPNDRFFAVRPEGSVSTLKIQRTERGDSAVYLCASSSIAGGPDTQYFGPGTRLTVL.